These T cell receptor beta chains were read from a single sample in a study of T cells in Graves' hyperthyroidism and ophthalmopathy. TCRdb ran MiXCR on the multiplex PCR reads and lists one entry per CDR3 protein. The sample holds 400,000 or so distinct CDR3 sequences, nearly 15% seen once. The specimen was blood. Receptors were obtained from a woman aged 55-70 years with Graves' ophthalmopathy. The CDR3 runs from the conserved cysteine through the conserved F or W. A D gene is named only where the DNA matches it firmly. Clone size is not always given. Where it is, it says once, few, many or a class for expanded clones.

CDR3aa	CDR3nt	j_gene	abundance	d_gene	v_gene
CASSLQGSDEKLFF	TGCGCCAGCAGCTTACAGGGGTCGGATGAAAAACTGTTTTTT	TRBJ1-4	few	TRBD1	TRBV5-1
CASSGGGLAGSYEQYF	TGTGCCAGCAGCGGAGGGGGACTAGCGGGTTCCTACGAGCAGTACTTC	TRBJ2-7	many	TRBD2	TRBV3-1
CASSLSSLPDTQYF	TGTGCCAGCAGTTTATCTAGCCTCCCAGATACGCAGTATTTT	TRBJ2-3	many	NA	TRBV28
CASSLGGLADQETQYF	TGTGCCAGCAGCTTAGGCGGACTAGCGGATCAAGAGACCCAGTACTTC	TRBJ2-5	many	TRBD2	TRBV7-9
CASIAGGPTDTQYF	TGTGCCAGCATTGCGGGAGGGCCAACAGATACGCAGTATTTT	TRBJ2-3	many	TRBD2	TRBV2
CASRLTGYEQYF	TGTGCCAGCAGACTAACAGGCTACGAGCAGTACTTC	TRBJ2-7	many	NA	TRBV3-1
CASSPGLAYSTDTQYF	TGCGCCAGCAGCCCAGGGTTAGCGTATAGCACAGATACGCAGTATTTT	TRBJ2-3	many	NA	TRBV5-1
CASSLSGALTEAFF	TGTGCCAGCAGTTTGTCGGGCGCGTTGACTGAAGCTTTCTTT	TRBJ1-1	many	NA	TRBV28
CASSWGLAGSGEQYF	TGTGCCAGCAGCTGGGGACTAGCGGGGTCTGGCGAGCAGTACTTC	TRBJ2-7	many	TRBD2	TRBV27
CASRSPRQGQDEQFF	TGTGCCAGCAGGTCACCGAGACAGGGGCAGGATGAGCAGTTCTTC	TRBJ2-1	many	TRBD1	TRBV6-1
CASSKLVAADDTQYF	TGTGCCAGTAGTAAACTAGTAGCGGCGGATGATACGCAGTATTTT	TRBJ2-3	many	NA	TRBV19
CASSQDWSGTAEAFF	TGTGCCAGCAGCCAAGATTGGTCAGGGACGGCTGAAGCTTTCTTT	TRBJ1-1	few	NA	TRBV14
CATSDSWGHISTDTQYF	TGTGCCACCAGTGATTCTTGGGGGCACATTAGCACAGATACGCAGTATTTT	TRBJ2-3	NA	NA	TRBV24-1
CASRRVWELFF	TGTGCCAGCAGAAGGGTCTGGGAGCTGTTTTTT	TRBJ2-2	NA	NA	TRBV2
CATSRDPNSGGWEQYF	TGTGCCACCAGCAGAGACCCGAATAGCGGGGGGTGGGAGCAGTACTTC	TRBJ2-7	many	TRBD2	TRBV15
CATGVRGGTEAFF	TGCGCGACAGGTGTCAGGGGAGGGACTGAAGCTTTCTTT	TRBJ1-1	NA	NA	TRBV4-1
CASSIIPWDTEAFF	TGTGCCAGTAGTATAATCCCTTGGGACACTGAAGCTTTCTTT	TRBJ1-1	NA	NA	TRBV19
CSVERPRYEQYF	TGCAGCGTTGAACGCCCGCGCTACGAGCAGTACTTC	TRBJ2-7	NA	NA	TRBV29-1
CASSLLGSTDTQYF	TGTGCCAGCAGCTTACTGGGGTCCACAGATACGCAGTATTTT	TRBJ2-3	many	NA	TRBV7-3
CASSLQSDTEAFF	TGTGCCAGCAGCCTCCAGTCAGACACTGAAGCTTTCTTT	TRBJ1-1	NA	NA	TRBV28
CSAFKTAVSTDTQYF	TGCAGTGCTTTCAAGACCGCCGTTAGCACAGATACGCAGTATTTT	TRBJ2-3	many	NA	TRBV20-1
CSVLRDSAYEQYF	TGCAGCGTACTCCGGGACAGCGCCTACGAGCAGTACTTC	TRBJ2-7	few	TRBD1	TRBV29-1
CASKRAGALIYEQYF	TGTGCCAGCAAACGAGCGGGAGCCCTCATCTACGAGCAGTACTTC	TRBJ2-7	many	TRBD2	TRBV7-2
CASSYSRHIYGYTF	TGTGCCAGCAGTTACTCGAGACACATCTATGGCTACACCTTC	TRBJ1-2	many	NA	TRBV6-5
CAISGDGGIYGYTF	TGTGCCATCAGTGGGGACGGTGGAATCTATGGCTACACCTTC	TRBJ1-2	few	NA	TRBV10-3
CSAPPPLAGDTDTQYF	TGCAGTGCACCCCCTCCACTAGCGGGCGACACAGATACGCAGTATTTT	TRBJ2-3	NA	TRBD2	TRBV20-1
CASAREGGGEQFF	TGTGCCAGCGCGCGGGAGGGTGGAGGTGAGCAGTTCTTC	TRBJ2-1	NA	TRBD2	TRBV14
CASFSPGTRTDTQYF	TGTGCCAGCTTTAGTCCCGGGACTAGAACAGATACGCAGTATTTT	TRBJ2-3	NA	TRBD2	TRBV2
CAWRHPNTEAFF	TGTGCCTGGAGGCATCCGAACACTGAAGCTTTCTTT	TRBJ1-1	NA	NA	TRBV30
CASSFRSGQGARETQYF	TGCGCCAGCAGCTTCCGAAGCGGACAGGGGGCTAGGGAGACCCAGTACTTC	TRBJ2-5	few	TRBD1	TRBV5-1
CASSLARGQDTGELFF	TGTGCCAGCAGCTTAGCGAGGGGTCAGGACACCGGGGAGCTGTTTTTT	TRBJ2-2	few	NA	TRBV7-7
CATSDSRLDDYNEQFF	TGTGCCACCAGTGATTCGCGACTAGACGACTACAATGAGCAGTTCTTC	TRBJ2-1	few	NA	TRBV24-1
CASSEGRGLDTEAFF	TGCGCCAGCAGCGAAGGCAGGGGGCTTGACACTGAAGCTTTCTTT	TRBJ1-1	NA	TRBD1	TRBV5-1
CASSLRRVSEAFF	TGTGCCAGCAGTTTAAGGAGGGTATCGGAAGCTTTCTTT	TRBJ1-1	many	NA	TRBV27
CSARSVSYNEQFF	TGCAGTGCTAGAAGCGTTAGCTACAATGAGCAGTTCTTC	TRBJ2-1	many	NA	TRBV20-1
CASLIRGDTYEQYF	TGTGCCAGCCTAATAAGGGGGGATACATACGAGCAGTACTTC	TRBJ2-7	many	NA	TRBV6-1
CASSYPSGGGLEQFF	TGTGCCAGCAGCTACCCTAGCGGAGGGGGCTTGGAGCAGTTCTTC	TRBJ2-1	NA	NA	TRBV5-1
CASSLEVRGSNQPQHF	TGTGCCAGCAGCTTAGAAGTCAGGGGAAGCAATCAGCCCCAGCATTTT	TRBJ1-5	few	NA	TRBV7-2
CASSLSGHYNEQFF	TGTGCCAGCAGTCTATCGGGACACTACAATGAGCAGTTCTTC	TRBJ2-1	NA	NA	TRBV6-9
CASSPYTGGVQPQHF	TGTGCCAGCTCACCTTACACAGGGGGCGTTCAGCCCCAGCATTTT	TRBJ1-5	many	TRBD1	TRBV18
CASSLEGARTDTQYF	TGCGCCAGCAGCTTGGAAGGGGCGCGGACAGATACGCAGTATTTT	TRBJ2-3	few	NA	TRBV5-1
CASSPRTLDNEQFF	TGTGCCAGCAGTCCACGGACACTAGACAATGAGCAGTTCTTC	TRBJ2-1	many	NA	TRBV6-1
CASSRDRAEETQYF	TGTGCCAGCAGCCGGGACAGGGCCGAAGAGACCCAGTACTTC	TRBJ2-5	many	TRBD1	TRBV2
CATSDKGGTEAFF	TGTGCCACCAGTGATAAGGGGGGCACTGAAGCTTTCTTT	TRBJ1-1	NA	NA	TRBV24-1
CASSPLGPENTEAFF	TGCGCCAGCAGCCCCCTGGGGCCCGAGAACACTGAAGCTTTCTTT	TRBJ1-1	many	NA	TRBV5-1
CASSYWASGSTDTQYF	TGTGCCAGCAGTTACTGGGCTAGCGGGAGCACAGATACGCAGTATTTT	TRBJ2-3	many	TRBD2	TRBV6-5
CASSPDRLSSYEQYF	TGTGCCAGCTCACCCGACAGGTTGAGCTCCTACGAGCAGTACTTC	TRBJ2-7	once	NA	TRBV18